The 26 T cell receptor beta chains in this list originate from one sample, sequenced in a study of blood T cells in healthy people across ages. Using a J-beta primer mix together with a sample-barcoded 5' primer, a second PCR was run for 7 to 11 cycles. Each CDR3 protein gets one entry after TCRdb re-called the 5' RACE reads with MiXCR. Among some 760,000 distinct CDR3 sequences, 20% to 25% were seen once, and the ten largest hold 3% to 4%. The data were also submitted as part of a second study, on T cells of mothers and their children.

The sample consisted of blood. The receptors come from a boy between 5 and 17 years old in good health.

The rearrangement uses TRBV15 and TRBJ2-3, with D possibly TRBD1 on 6 matching bases. The ends were cut back, 2 bases at V and 1 base at J, with 13 bases in the middle. The CDR3 consists of 16 residues. Germline lookup yields CDR1 LNHNV and CDR2 YYDKDF (reference sequence). The CDR3 spells CATSRLAYRGTDTQYF. The CDR3 nucleotides are TGTGCCACCAGCAGATTAGCCTACAGGGGCACAGATACGCAGTATTTT. Full variable domain (outside the CDR3, taken from reference TRBV15 and TRBJ2-3): DAMVIQNPRYQVTQFGKPVTLSCSQTLNHNVMYWYQQKSSQAPKLLFHYYDKDFNNEADTPDNFQSRRPNTSFCFLDIRSPGLGDTAMYLCATSRLAYRGTDTQYFGPGTRLTVL.

The sample holds a few counts of this clonotype. The gene calls are TRBV5-6 and TRBJ2-5; the D is unclear. The J call is in doubt because the DNA end fits TRBJ2-7 better. This CDR3 has 13 residues. Germline CDR1 SGHDT, CDR2 YYEEEE. CDR3 region: CASSSAADYEQYF. CDR3 bases: TGTGCCAGCAGCTCTGCCGCAGACTACGAGCAGTACTTC.

The V and J genes are TRBV14 and TRBJ2-3, with D possibly TRBD2 on 6 matching bases. This CDR3 is built from 17 residues. The germline gives CDR1 SGHDN, CDR2 FVKESK. V lost 4 bases and J lost 3, with 20 bases in between. In DNA form, the CDR3 reads TGTGCCAGCAGCCTCTTAGGACTAAGGAGTAGGACAGATACGCAGTATTTT. Its protein product is CASSLLGLRSRTDTQYF.

This chain uses TRBV7-2 with TRBJ1-4; D is unclear. Germline V gives CDR1 SGHTA, CDR2 FQGNSA. V gave up 1 base and J gave up 7 bases, with 16 bases separating them. The CDR3 runs to 16 residues. The CDR3 nucleotides read TGTGCCAGCAGCTTAGGAACAGCCCCCCGGATTGAAAAACTGTTTTTT. As protein: CASSLGTAPRIEKLFF.

The table lists this clonotype with a few counts. The chain links TRBV7-2 to TRBJ2-4, with 7 bases lining up with TRBD1. The V gene end was trimmed by 5 bases and the J gene end by 0 bases; junction bases not matched to a gene: 10. The germline V gene has CDR1 SGHTA and CDR2 FQGNSA. The CDR3 has 17 residues. CDR3 sequence (DNA): TGTGCCAGCAGCCAAGAAACAGGGGTACTAGCCAAAAACATTCAGTACTTC. This gives the protein CASSQETGVLAKNIQYF.

The chain employs TRBV30 and TRBJ2-5, with TRBD1 identical over 9 bases. The germline V gene has CDR1 GTSNPN and CDR2 SVGIG (reference sequence). The CDR3 loop spans 16 amino acids. The J segment lost 6 bases and the V segment lost 4 bases, leaving 15 bases of the junction unmatched. CDR3 nucleotide sequence: TGTGCCTGGATGGAGTGGTTGGGACAGGGTTTACAGACCCAGTACTTC. This encodes CAWMEWLGQGLQTQYF.

The chain recombines TRBV19 with TRBJ1-4, with D perhaps matching TRBD1 (5 bases). The CDR3 contains 12 residues. Per the germline V gene, CDR1 is LNHDA and CDR2 is SQIVND (reference sequence). The ends were cut back, 2 bases at V and 11 bases at J, with 9 bases in the middle. The CDR3 spells CASSISGPKLFF. The CDR3 DNA reads TGTGCCAGTAGTATATCGGGGCCTAAACTGTTTTTT.

The sample holds one count of this clonotype. The chain recombines TRBV20-1 with TRBJ1-4, with 7 positions matching TRBD1. CDR3 length: 14 residues. CDR1 and CDR2 (germline): DFQATT, SNEGSKA (reference sequence). V was clipped by 0 bases and J by 5 bases; unmatched bases: 3. CDR3 amino acids: CSARDSGGNEKLFF. In DNA form, the CDR3 reads TGCAGTGCTAGAGATTCAGGGGGGAATGAAAAACTGTTTTTT.

The sample holds a few counts of this clonotype. One end of the junction fails to match germline, which may point to a read error. V gene TRBV5-4 combines with J gene TRBJ1-3; D uncertain. CDR3 size: 14 residues. Germline V gene sequence: CDR1 SGHNT, CDR2 YYREEE (reference sequence). The CDR3 region has the DNA TGTGCCAGCAGCTGGGCAGGTACTGGAAACACCATACATTTT. It is translated as CASSWAGTGNTIHF.

There are many counts of this clonotype. The chain joins TRBV12-3 or TRBV12-4 to TRBJ2-7; D not certain. V lost 1 base to trimming and J lost 2 bases, with 9 bases between them. This CDR3 comprises 14 residues. CDR3 amino acids: CASSLVGRPYEQYF. The CDR3 nucleotides are TGTGCCAGCAGTTTAGTCGGCAGACCCTACGAGCAGTACTTC.

The chain combines TRBV20-1 with TRBJ2-1; D possibly matches TRBD1 or TRBD2 (5 bases each). V was clipped by 5 bases and J by 6 bases, with 20 bases between them. The CDR3 length is 15 residues. In germline, CDR1 is DFQATT, CDR2 SNEGSKA (reference sequence). The chain's CDR3 is CSALRDRPGSNEQFF. In DNA form, the CDR3 reads TGCAGTGCTCTAAGGGACCGTCCAGGGTCCAATGAGCAGTTCTTC.

This clonotype was recorded a few times. The chain couples TRBV29-1 to TRBJ2-3, with D perhaps TRBD2 (5 bases). V was pared by 7 bases and J by 6 bases, with 17 bases between. The CDR3 totals 13 residues. Germline V CDR1 and CDR2: SQVTM, ANQGSEA. CDR3 coding DNA: TGCAGCGCGAGGGAGAGGATGGAGGATACGCAGTATTTT. Its translation: CSARERMEDTQYF.

Many counts were recorded for this clonotype. The rearrangement links TRBV5-1 to TRBJ1-1, with D perhaps TRBD1 (5 bases). The V gene's germline CDR1 is SGHRS and CDR2 YFSETQ. Between the trimmed V and J ends, which lost 1 base and 5 bases, there was a span of 15 bases. CDR3 size: 15 residues. CDR3 bases: TGCGCCAGCAGCTTGTTTGCGGGGGGTCGGACTGAAGCTTTCTTT. Translated, it gives CASSLFAGGRTEAFF.

Written as DNA, the CDR3 is TGTGCCAGCAGTTTAGCTAGTTCCCGGTTGAGCGAGCAGTACTTC. This translates into CASSLASSRLSEQYF. V usage is TRBV27 and J usage is TRBJ2-7; unclear D gene. Germline CDR1 and CDR2: MNHEY and SMNVEV (reference sequence). Between the trimmed V and J ends, which lost 2 bases and 6 bases, there was a span of 17 bases. The CDR3 consists of 15 residues.

The chain joins TRBV7-3 to TRBJ2-3; 9 bases line up with TRBD2. The trim removed 1 base at V and 0 bases at J, leaving 2 bases unmatched. The germline V gene encodes CDR1 SGHTA and CDR2 FQGTGA. The CDR3 is made up of 16 amino acids. DNA for the CDR3: TGTGCCAGCAGCTTAAGCGGGAGGGCCAGCACAGATACGCAGTATTTT. As protein: CASSLSGRASTDTQYF.

This clonotype showed up just a few times. The gene calls are TRBV6-2 or TRBV6-3 and TRBJ2-7; the D gene is possibly TRBD2 (5 bases). V lost 0 bases, J lost 5 bases, and 11 bases lay in between. CDR3 length: 14 amino acids. The germline gives CDR1 MNHEY, CDR2 SVGEGT. In DNA, the CDR3 is TGTGCCAGCAGTTACTCGGCTAGCCCCCACGAGCAGTACTTC. Amino acids: CASSYSASPHEQYF.

This clonotype was observed a few times. The rearrangement links TRBV4-1 to TRBJ1-6; no reliable D call. V lost 1 base and J 14 bases, leaving 12 bases between the germline ends. This CDR3 has 13 residues. The germline CDR1 and CDR2 sequences are MGHRA and YSYEKL. In nucleotides, the CDR3 is TGCGCCAGCAGCCAAGTTGCCTCTTCTGCCCTCCACTTT. It encodes CASSQVASSALHF.

V and J are TRBV4-3 and TRBJ2-7; 9 nucleotides line up with TRBD1. The J segment lost 3 bases and the V segment lost 0 bases, leaving 3 bases of the junction unmatched. CDR1 LGHNA and CDR2 YSLEER come from the germline V gene. The CDR3 is 15 residues long. CDR3 in amino acids: CASSQEVGQGYEQYF. In nucleotides, the CDR3 is TGCGCCAGCAGCCAAGAAGTGGGACAGGGCTACGAGCAGTACTTC.

V usage is TRBV28 and J usage is TRBJ2-3, with TRBD2 matching over 10 bases. This CDR3 spans 18 amino acids. V was pared by 10 bases and J by 4 bases, with 20 bases of the junction left unmatched. Looked up from germline, CDR1 is MDHEN and CDR2 is SYDVKM. The CDR3 nucleotides are TGTGCCACCGAGAGGGGTACTAGCGGGACCCTATTGGCAGATACGCAGTATTTT. It codes for CATERGTSGTLLADTQYF.

This clonotype occurred a few times. The V gene is TRBV20-1, the J gene TRBJ2-4; D is unresolved. The CDR3 totals 15 residues. Trimming left V 0 bases short and J 0 bases short, with 9 bases between. In germline, CDR1 is DFQATT, CDR2 SNEGSKA (reference sequence). CDR3: CSARDRPAAKNIQYF. The CDR3, as DNA: TGCAGTGCTAGAGATCGGCCAGCAGCCAAAAACATTCAGTACTTC.

The chain has TRBV28 and TRBJ2-1, with 7 bases that match TRBD1. CDR3 length equals 15 residues. Trimming removed 8 bases from V and 8 bases from J; junction bases left unmatched: 15. From germline, CDR1 is MDHEN and CDR2 SYDVKM. The CDR3 DNA reads TGTGCCAGCGGGAAACAGGGGCCCCGGGTCCATGAGCAGTTCTTC. This translates into CASGKQGPRVHEQFF.

This clonotype was seen more than once but under ten times. This chain connects TRBV7-2 to TRBJ2-1, with 7 bases fitting TRBD2. CDR3 length equals 13 residues. After removal of 6 bases from V and 7 bases from J, the junction contained 6 bases not matched to a gene. Germline CDR1 and CDR2: SGHTA and FQGNSA. CDR3 in DNA: TGTGCCAGCAGGGGAGGGGAGCGGAATGAGCAGTTCTTC. This encodes CASRGGERNEQFF.

The V and J genes are TRBV6-1 and TRBJ1-4, with TRBD1 matching 7 bases. The V and J ends lost 6 bases and 0 bases, in that order; junction bases with no gene match: 7. Per germline, CDR1 MNHNS and CDR2 SASEGT. The CDR3 consists of 16 residues. CDR3 residues: CASSRTGATTNEKLFF. The CDR3 DNA follows: TGTGCCAGCAGCCGTACAGGGGCGACAACTAATGAAAAACTGTTTTTT.

Only one count was recorded for this clonotype. CDR3 sequence (DNA): TGTGCCAGCAGTTCCCCTCTACAGGATTTCTATGGCTACACCTTC. Translating gives CASSSPLQDFYGYTF. J is TRBJ1-2 and V is TRBV6-7; D might be TRBD1 (5 bases). TRBV6-7 is an ORF, and what it does is uncertain. There are 15 residues in the CDR3. Trimming pared 4 bases from V and 4 bases from J, leaving 16 bases between.

Regarding this clonotype: The junction shows a germline mismatch at one end, possibly a read error. This chain links TRBV6-4 with TRBJ2-3, with TRBD2 identical over 11 bases. Germline assignment: CDR1 MRHNA and CDR2 SNTAGT. There are 15 residues in the CDR3. CDR3 nucleotides: TGTGCCGGCAGCCCACTAGCGGGGGAAGTAGATACGCAGTATTTT. As protein: CAGSPLAGEVDTQYF.

This clonotype was seen a handful of times. The V gene is TRBV29-1, the J gene TRBJ2-3; D is unclear. Germline CDR1 reads SQVTM; CDR2 reads ANQGSEA. The CDR3 consists of 12 residues. The ends were cut back, 4 bases at V and 2 bases at J, with 7 bases in the middle. CDR3: CSVAGPTDTQYF. CDR3 in DNA: TGCAGCGTTGCCGGCCCCACAGATACGCAGTATTTT.